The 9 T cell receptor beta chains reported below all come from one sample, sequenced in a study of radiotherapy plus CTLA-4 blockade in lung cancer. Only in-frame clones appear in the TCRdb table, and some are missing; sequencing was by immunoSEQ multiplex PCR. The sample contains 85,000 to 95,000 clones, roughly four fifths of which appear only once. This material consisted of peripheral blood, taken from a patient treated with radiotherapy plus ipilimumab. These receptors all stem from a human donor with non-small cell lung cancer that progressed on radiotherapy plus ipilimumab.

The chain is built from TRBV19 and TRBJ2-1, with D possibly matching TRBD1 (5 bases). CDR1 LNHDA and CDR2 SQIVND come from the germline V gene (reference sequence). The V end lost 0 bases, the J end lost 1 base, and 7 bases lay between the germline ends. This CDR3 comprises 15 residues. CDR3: CASSIDQGSYNEQFF. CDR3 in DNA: TGTGCCAGTAGTATAGACCAGGGTTCCTACAATGAGCAGTTCTTC.

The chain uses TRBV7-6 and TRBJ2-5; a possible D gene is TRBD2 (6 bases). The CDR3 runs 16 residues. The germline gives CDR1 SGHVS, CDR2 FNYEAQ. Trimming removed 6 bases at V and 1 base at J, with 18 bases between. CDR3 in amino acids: CASRGYGTGLQETQYF. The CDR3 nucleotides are TGTGCCAGCAGGGGTTATGGGACTGGACTCCAAGAGACCCAGTACTTC.

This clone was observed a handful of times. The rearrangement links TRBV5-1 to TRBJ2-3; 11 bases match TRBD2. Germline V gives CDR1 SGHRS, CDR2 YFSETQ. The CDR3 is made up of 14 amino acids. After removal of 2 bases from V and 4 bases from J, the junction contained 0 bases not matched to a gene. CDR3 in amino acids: CASSFSGRADTQYF. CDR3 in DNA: TGCGCCAGCAGCTTTAGCGGGAGGGCAGATACGCAGTATTTT.

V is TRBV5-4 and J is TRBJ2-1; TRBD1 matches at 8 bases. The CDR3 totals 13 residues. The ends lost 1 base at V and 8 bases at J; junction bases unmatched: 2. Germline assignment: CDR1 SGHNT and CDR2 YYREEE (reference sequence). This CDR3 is CASSLQGADEQFF. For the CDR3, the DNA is TGTGCCAGCAGCTTGCAGGGGGCGGATGAGCAGTTCTTC.

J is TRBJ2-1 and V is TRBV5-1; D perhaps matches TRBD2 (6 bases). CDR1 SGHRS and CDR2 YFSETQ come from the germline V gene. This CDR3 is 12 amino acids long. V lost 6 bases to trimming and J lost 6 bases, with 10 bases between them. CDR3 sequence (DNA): TGCGCCAGCAACGGGAGAGGCAATGAGCAGTTCTTC. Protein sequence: CASNGRGNEQFF.

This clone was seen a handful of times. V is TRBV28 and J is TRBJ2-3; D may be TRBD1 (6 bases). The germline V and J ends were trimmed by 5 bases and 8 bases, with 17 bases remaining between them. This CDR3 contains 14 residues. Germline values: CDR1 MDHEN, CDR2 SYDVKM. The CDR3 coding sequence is TGTGCCAGCAGTCCACAACAGGGTTCTAGTACGCAGTATTTT. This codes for CASSPQQGSSTQYF.

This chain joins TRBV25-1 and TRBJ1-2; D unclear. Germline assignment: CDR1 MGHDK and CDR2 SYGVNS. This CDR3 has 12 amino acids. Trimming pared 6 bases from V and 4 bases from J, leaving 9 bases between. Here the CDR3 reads CASSELGYGYTF. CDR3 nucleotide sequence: TGTGCCAGCAGCGAGTTGGGCTATGGCTACACCTTC.

Here the CDR3 reads CASSGTYSGAYEQYF. The CDR3 nucleotides are TGTGCCAGCAGTGGGACCTACTCTGGGGCCTACGAGCAGTACTTC. This chain joins TRBV6-5 and TRBJ2-7, with D perhaps matching TRBD1 or TRBD2 (5 bases each). Trimming cost V 5 bases and J 2 bases, with 16 bases left between them. Germline assignment: CDR1 MNHEY and CDR2 SVGAGI. The CDR3 totals 15 residues.

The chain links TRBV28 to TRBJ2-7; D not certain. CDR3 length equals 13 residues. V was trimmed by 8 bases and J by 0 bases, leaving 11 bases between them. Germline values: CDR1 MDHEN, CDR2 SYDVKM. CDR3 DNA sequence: TGTGCCAGCCGACCCTCGAGCTCCTACGAGCAGTACGTC. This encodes CASRPSSSYEQYV.